These 6 T cell receptor beta chains were sequenced from one sample in a study of control samples from healthy donors and cancer patients. Clones were sequenced by immunoSEQ multiplex PCR, and TCRdb holds only the in-frame ones, with some missing. The sample lists 90,000 or so clones; around 90% were seen once. The sample was PBMCs. These receptor sequences come from a woman between 45 and 60 years old with colorectal cancer.

J is TRBJ1-2 and V is TRBV5-6, with D hard to call. The ends were cut back, 2 bases at V and 4 bases at J, with 9 bases in the middle. Germline V gene data show CDR1 as SGHDT and CDR2 as YYEEEE. The CDR3 runs to 13 residues. CDR3 amino acids: CASSFAKVYGYTF. CDR3 in DNA: TGTGCCAGCAGCTTTGCCAAGGTCTATGGCTACACCTTC.

V gene TRBV6-5 combines with J gene TRBJ2-3; D perhaps matches TRBD1 (6 bases). Germline V gene lookup returns CDR1 MNHEY and CDR2 SVGAGI. V lost 5 bases, J lost 6 bases, and 15 bases lay in between. The CDR3 has 14 amino acids. The CDR3 loop reads CASSPAGVVDTQYF. The CDR3 DNA follows: TGTGCCAGCAGTCCGGCAGGGGTGGTGGATACGCAGTATTTT.

This clone was recorded once. The chain joins TRBV24-1 to TRBJ2-7; 7 bases match TRBD1. Germline CDR1 KGHDR, CDR2 SFDVKD. Trimming cost V 6 bases and J 2 bases; bases outside gene matches: 9. The length of the CDR3 is 15 residues. CDR3 in amino acids: CATSTARDSAYEQYV. The CDR3, as DNA: TGTGCCACCAGTACAGCCCGGGACAGTGCCTACGAGCAGTACGTC.

The V call is TRBV5-5, the J call TRBJ2-1; no clear D gene. The germline gives CDR1 SGHKS, CDR2 YYEKEE (reference sequence). V lost 0 bases and J 3 bases, leaving 10 bases between the germline ends. CDR3 length: 15 residues. The DNA of the CDR3 is TGTGCCAGCAGCTTGGAAGTCGAAAGCTACAATGAGCAGTTCTTC. Its translation is CASSLEVESYNEQFF.

The chain has TRBV18 and TRBJ1-2; 7 bases align to TRBD1. Germline CDR1 and CDR2: KGHSH and LQKENI. Unmatched junction bases numbered 6, after V lost 6 bases and J lost 2 bases. The CDR3 spans 14 residues. CDR3 coding DNA: TGTGCCAGCTCCGACCAGGGACAGAACTATGGCTACACCTTC. Protein: CASSDQGQNYGYTF.

Here the CDR3 reads CASSPTWGNTGELFF. DNA for the CDR3: TGTGCCAGCAGCCCTACCTGGGGGAACACCGGGGAGCTGTTTTTT. V and J are TRBV9 and TRBJ2-2; D gene ambiguous. The CDR3 sequence is 15 residues long. The germline V gene encodes CDR1 SGDLS and CDR2 YYNGEE. V dropped 4 bases and J dropped 1 base, with 11 bases sitting between them.